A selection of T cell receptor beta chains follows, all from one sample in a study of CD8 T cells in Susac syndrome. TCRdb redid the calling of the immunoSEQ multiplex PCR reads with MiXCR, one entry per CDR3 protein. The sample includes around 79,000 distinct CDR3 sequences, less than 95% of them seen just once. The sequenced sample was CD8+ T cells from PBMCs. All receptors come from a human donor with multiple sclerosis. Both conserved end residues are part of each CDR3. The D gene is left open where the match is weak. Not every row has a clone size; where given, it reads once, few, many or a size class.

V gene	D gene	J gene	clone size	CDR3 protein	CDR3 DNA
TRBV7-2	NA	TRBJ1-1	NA	CASSLAGDTEAFF	TGTGCCAGCAGCTTAGCGGGGGACACTGAAGCTTTCTTT
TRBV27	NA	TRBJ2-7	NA	CASSPTTKGSYEQYF	TGTGCCAGCAGTCCCACAACCAAAGGGTCCTACGAGCAGTACTTC
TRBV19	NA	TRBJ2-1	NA	CASSRGRTEQFF	TGTGCCAGTAGTAGGGGGAGAACTGAGCAGTTCTTC
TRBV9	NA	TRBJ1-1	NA	CASSPRTGLMNTEAFF	TGTGCCAGCAGCCCGCGGACGGGTTTGATGAACACTGAAGCTTTCTTT
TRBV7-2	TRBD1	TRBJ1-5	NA	CASSFRPGQSDQPQHF	TGTGCCAGCAGCTTCAGGCCGGGACAGTCGGATCAGCCCCAGCATTTT
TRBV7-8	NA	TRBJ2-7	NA	CASSLVGRTNEQYF	TGTGCCAGCAGCTTGGTCGGCAGGACCAACGAGCAGTACTTC
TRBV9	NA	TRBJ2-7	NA	CASSVTHEQYF	TGTGCCAGCAGCGTAACCCACGAGCAGTACTTC
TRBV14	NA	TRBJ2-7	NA	CASSLRGSGEQYF	TGTGCCAGCAGCCTCCGAGGTAGCGGCGAGCAGTACTTC
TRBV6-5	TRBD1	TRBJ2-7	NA	CASSALDRDEQYF	TGTGCCAGCAGTGCCCTCGACAGGGACGAGCAGTACTTC
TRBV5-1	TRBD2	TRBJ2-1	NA	CASSLFASGRGVYEQFF	TGCGCCAGCAGCTTGTTCGCTAGCGGGAGGGGTGTCTATGAGCAGTTCTTC
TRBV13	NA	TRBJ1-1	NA	CASSLGFTEAFF	TGTGCCAGCAGCTTGGGTTTTACTGAAGCTTTCTTT
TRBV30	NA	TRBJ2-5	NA	CAWSRHPETQYF	TGTGCCTGGTCCCGACACCCCGAGACCCAGTACTTC
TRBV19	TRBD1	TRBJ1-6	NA	CASSWTGENSPLHF	TGTGCCAGTAGTTGGACAGGGGAGAATTCACCCCTCCACTTT
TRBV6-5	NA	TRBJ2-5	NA	CASSYGAGAGETQYF	TGTGCCAGCAGTTACGGCGCGGGGGCGGGGGAGACCCAGTACTTC
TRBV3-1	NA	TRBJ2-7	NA	CASSPSEGGPYEQYF	TGTGCCAGCAGCCCCTCCGAAGGGGGTCCGTACGAGCAGTACTTC
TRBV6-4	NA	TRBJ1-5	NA	CARAWPQHF	TGTGCCAGAGCTTGGCCCCAGCATTTT
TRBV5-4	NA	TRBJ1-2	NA	CASRPWGNHYGYTF	TGTGCCAGCAGGCCGTGGGGGAACCACTATGGCTACACCTTC
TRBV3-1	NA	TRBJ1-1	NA	CASTPGTRPNTEAFF	TGTGCCAGCACCCCAGGGACGCGGCCGAACACTGAAGCTTTCTTT
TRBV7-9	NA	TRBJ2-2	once	CASSPEGGTGELFF	TGTGCCAGCAGCCCCGAGGGGGGCACCGGGGAGCTGTTTTTT
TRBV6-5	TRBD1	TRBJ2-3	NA	CASSYRDRGTDTQYF	TGTGCCAGCAGTTACCGGGACAGGGGCACAGATACGCAGTATTTT
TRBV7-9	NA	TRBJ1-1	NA	CASSSSWRGSTEAFF	TGTGCCAGCAGCTCCTCATGGCGGGGGAGCACTGAAGCTTTCTTT
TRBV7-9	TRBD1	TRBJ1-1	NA	CASSPGTGGLGTEAFF	TGTGCCAGCAGCCCGGGGACAGGGGGCTTGGGCACTGAAGCTTTCTTT
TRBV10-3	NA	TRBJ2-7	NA	CAISWRSSRSGSSYEQYF	TGTGCCATCTCATGGCGGTCTTCTAGAAGCGGATCCTCCTACGAGCAGTACTTC
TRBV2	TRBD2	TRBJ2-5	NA	CASSAGRAGEETQYF	TGTGCCAGCAGCGCCGGGAGAGCGGGGGAAGAGACCCAGTACTTC
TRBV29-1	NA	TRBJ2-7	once	CSVPGGPFYEQYF	TGCAGCGTCCCCGGCGGGCCGTTCTACGAGCAGTACTTC
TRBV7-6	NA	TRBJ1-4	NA	CASSPFSRRVEKLFF	TGTGCCAGCAGTCCCTTCTCACGACGGGTTGAAAAACTGTTTTTT
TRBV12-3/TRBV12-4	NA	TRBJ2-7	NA	CASSLNARNEQYF	TGTGCCAGCAGTTTAAACGCCCGGAACGAGCAGTACTTC
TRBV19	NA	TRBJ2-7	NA	CASSPLGVHYEQYF	TGTGCCAGTAGCCCTCTAGGTGTCCACTACGAGCAGTACTTC
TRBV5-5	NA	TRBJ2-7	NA	CASSFNPTIYEQYF	TGTGCCAGCAGCTTTAATCCTACCATCTACGAGCAGTACTTC